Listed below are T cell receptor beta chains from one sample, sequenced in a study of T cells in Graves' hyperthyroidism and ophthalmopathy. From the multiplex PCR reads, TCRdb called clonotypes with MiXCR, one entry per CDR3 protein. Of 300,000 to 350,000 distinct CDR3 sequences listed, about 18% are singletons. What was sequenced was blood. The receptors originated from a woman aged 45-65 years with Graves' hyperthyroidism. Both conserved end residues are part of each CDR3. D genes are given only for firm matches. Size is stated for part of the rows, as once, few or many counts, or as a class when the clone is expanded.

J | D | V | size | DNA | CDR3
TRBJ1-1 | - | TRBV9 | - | TGTGCCAGCAGCGTAGGAGAGAGTGCCCGGCCATCTGAAGCTTTCTTT | CASSVGESARPSEAFF
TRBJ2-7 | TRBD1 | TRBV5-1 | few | TGCGCCAGCAGAGGGGGACAGCCCACCTACGAGCAGTACTTC | CASRGGQPTYEQYF
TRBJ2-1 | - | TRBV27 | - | TGTGCCAGCAGTGCCGCGGGACGGATCCGATACAATGAGCAGTTCTTC | CASSAAGRIRYNEQFF
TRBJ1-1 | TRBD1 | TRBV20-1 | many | TGCAGTGCCGTACAGGGGGGGATGAGGAACACTGAAGCTTTCTTT | CSAVQGGMRNTEAFF
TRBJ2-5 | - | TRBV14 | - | TGTGCCAGCAGCCAAGCAAGCACAAGGGAGACCCAGTACTTC | CASSQASTRETQYF
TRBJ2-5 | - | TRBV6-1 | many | TGTGCCAGCAGTGACGGGGGACAGCAAGAGACCCAGTACTTC | CASSDGGQQETQYF
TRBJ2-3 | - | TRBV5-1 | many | TGTGCCAGCAGCTTAGATCGGGCGGCAGATACGCAGTATTTT | CASSLDRAADTQYF
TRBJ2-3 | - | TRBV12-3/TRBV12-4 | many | TGTGCCAGCAGTTTGGGACAAGGGCGCACAGATACGCAGTATTTT | CASSLGQGRTDTQYF
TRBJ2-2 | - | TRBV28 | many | TGTGCCAGCAGTCCCGGGGGAGTTGGGACCGGGGAGCTGTTTTTT | CASSPGGVGTGELFF
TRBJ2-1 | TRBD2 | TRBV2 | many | TGTGCCAGCAGGGAAGCTAGCGGGAGTGGGCATGAGCAGTTCTTC | CASREASGSGHEQFF
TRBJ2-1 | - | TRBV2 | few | TGTGCCAGCAATGGGGATTGGGACAATGAGCAGTTCTTC | CASNGDWDNEQFF
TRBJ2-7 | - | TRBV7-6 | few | TGTGCCAGCGGTGGCCCAGAGCAGTACTTC | CASGGPEQYF
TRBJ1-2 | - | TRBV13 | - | TGTGCCAGCAGCCATACCCCCGGGACGGACTATGGCTACACCTTC | CASSHTPGTDYGYTF
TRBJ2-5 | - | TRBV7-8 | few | TGTGCCAGCAGCTGGGCCCGGACAGCCCTTGTGGAGACCCAGTACTTC | CASSWARTALVETQYF
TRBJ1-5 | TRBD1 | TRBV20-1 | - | TGCAGTGCAAGAGGGACAGACCATAGCAATCAGCCCCAGCATTTT | CSARGTDHSNQPQHF
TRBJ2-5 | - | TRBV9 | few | TGTGCCAGCAGCCCCGAGGAGTTACAAGAGACCCAGTACTTC | CASSPEELQETQYF
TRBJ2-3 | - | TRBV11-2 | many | TGTGCCAGCAGCTTAGAGCCCTCTCGGAGGGTATCAGGCACAGATACGCAGTATTTT | CASSLEPSRRVSGTDTQYF
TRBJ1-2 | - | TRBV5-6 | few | TGTGCCAGCAGTTTTAGGGGAGTTAGAATCTATGGCTACACCTTC | CASSFRGVRIYGYTF
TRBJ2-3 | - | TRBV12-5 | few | TGTGCTAGTGGTTTGGACGGATACACAGATACGCAGTATTTT | CASGLDGYTDTQYF
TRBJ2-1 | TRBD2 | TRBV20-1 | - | TGCAGTGTTCGTCCGGGACTAGCGGGAGGGCCTCGGAATGAGCAGTTCTTC | CSVRPGLAGGPRNEQFF
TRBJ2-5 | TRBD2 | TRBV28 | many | TGTGCCAGCAGCTTTAGCGGGAGGGCCGAAGAGACCCAGTACTTC | CASSFSGRAEETQYF
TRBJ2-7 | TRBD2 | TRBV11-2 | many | TGTGCCAGCAGCTTAGGGACTAGCGGAGTCTACGAGCAGTACTTC | CASSLGTSGVYEQYF
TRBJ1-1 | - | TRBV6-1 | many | TGTGCCAGCAGTGGCTGGGACACTGAAGCTTTCTTT | CASSGWDTEAFF
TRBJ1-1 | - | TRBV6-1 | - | TGTGCCAGCAGTTTATACGTGTCGGCCGAAGCTTTCTTT | CASSLYVSAEAFF